This TCR beta chain is from a study of blood T cell repertoires in COVID-19. Sequencing was performed with immunoSEQ multiplex PCR; in TCRdb, only in-frame clones are kept and a portion is missing. In the table there are fewer than 500,000 clones, more than 80% of which are singletons. CDR1 is MDHEN and CDR2 is SYDVKM in the germline V gene. This CDR3 comprises 13 residues. Trimming stripped 3 bases from V and 7 bases from J, with 12 bases between. The genes are TRBV28 and TRBJ1-1, with D perhaps TRBD1 (6 bases). This TCR was sampled from a man younger than 40 who had recovered from COVID-19. Input material: PBMCs or T cells enriched from blood (not recorded which). CDR3 amino acids: CASSLGGRGEAFF. In nucleotides, the CDR3 is TGTGCCAGCAGTTTGGGGGGGCGAGGTGAAGCTTTCTTT.